This TCR beta chain was found in a study of T cell changes during pregnancy in multiple sclerosis. Trimming took off 6 bases at V and 0 bases at J, with 12 bases between the two ends. The CDR3 covers 15 residues. Germline CDR1 reads MDHEN; CDR2 reads SYDVKM. The method was immunoSEQ multiplex PCR; TCRdb's version includes in-frame clones alone and lacks a portion of them. The sample shows fewer than 90,000 clones, about 93% of them seen only once. This chain connects TRBV28 to TRBJ1-5; unclear D gene. The clonotype was recovered from a female donor in good health, enrolled as a control in a pregnancy study. The sequences come from peripheral blood, collected after pregnancy. CDR3 coding DNA: TGTGCCAGCAGACCCGGAGGCCATAGCAATCAGCCCCAGCATTTT. Its protein is CASRPGGHSNQPQHF. Full variable domain (missing parts from reference TRBV28 and TRBJ1-5): DVKVTQSSRYLVKRTGEKVFLECVQDMDHENMFWYRQDPGLGLRLIYFSYDVKMKEKGDIPEGYSVSREKKERFSLILESASTNQTSMYLCASRPGGHSNQPQHFGDGTRLSIL.